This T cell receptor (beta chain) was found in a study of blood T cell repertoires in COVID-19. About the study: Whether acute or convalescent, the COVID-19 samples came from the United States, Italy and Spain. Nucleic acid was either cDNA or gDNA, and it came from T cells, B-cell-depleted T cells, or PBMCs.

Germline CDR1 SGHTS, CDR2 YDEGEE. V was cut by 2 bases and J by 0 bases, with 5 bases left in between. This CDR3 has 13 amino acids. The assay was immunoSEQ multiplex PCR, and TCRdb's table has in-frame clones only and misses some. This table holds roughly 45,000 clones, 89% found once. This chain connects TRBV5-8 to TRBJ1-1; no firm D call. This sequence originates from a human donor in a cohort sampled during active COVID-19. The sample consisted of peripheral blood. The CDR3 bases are TGTGCCAGCAGCTTTGGGCTGAACACTGAAGCTTTCTTT. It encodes CASSFGLNTEAFF.